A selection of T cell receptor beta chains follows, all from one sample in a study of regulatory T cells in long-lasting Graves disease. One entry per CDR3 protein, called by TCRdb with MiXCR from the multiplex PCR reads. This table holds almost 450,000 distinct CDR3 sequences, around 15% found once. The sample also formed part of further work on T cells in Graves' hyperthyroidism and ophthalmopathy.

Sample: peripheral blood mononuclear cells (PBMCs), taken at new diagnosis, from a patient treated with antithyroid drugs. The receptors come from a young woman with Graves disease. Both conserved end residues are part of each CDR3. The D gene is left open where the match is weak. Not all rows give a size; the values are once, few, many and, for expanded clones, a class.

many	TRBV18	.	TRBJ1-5	CASSPLRGGQPQHF	TGTGCCAGCTCACCACTTCGGGGAGGTCAGCCCCAGCATTTT
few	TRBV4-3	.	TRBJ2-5	CASSQDRWETQYF	TGCGCCAGCAGCCAAGATCGCTGGGAGACCCAGTACTTC
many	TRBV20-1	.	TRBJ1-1	CSAREQMNTEAFF	TGCAGTGCTAGAGAACAGATGAACACTGAAGCTTTCTTT
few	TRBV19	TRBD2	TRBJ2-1	CASSSGSTNEQFF	TGTGCCAGTAGTAGCGGGAGTACGAATGAGCAGTTCTTC
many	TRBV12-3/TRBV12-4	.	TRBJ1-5	CASHEGAGRGQPQHF	TGTGCCAGCCACGAGGGAGCAGGGCGCGGTCAGCCCCAGCATTTT
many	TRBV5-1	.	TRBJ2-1	CASSGGTSYNEQFF	TGCGCCAGCAGCGGGGGGACTTCCTACAATGAGCAGTTCTTC
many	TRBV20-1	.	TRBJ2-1	CSSKNPSFGPYNEQFF	TGCAGTTCTAAAAACCCAAGCTTCGGTCCTTACAATGAGCAGTTCTTC
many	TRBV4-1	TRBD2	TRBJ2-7	CASSQETSGLYEQYF	TGCGCCAGCAGCCAAGAAACTAGCGGACTCTACGAGCAGTACTTC
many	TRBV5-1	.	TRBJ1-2	CASSRGGALNGYTF	TGTGCCAGCAGCCGAGGAGGGGCCTTAAATGGCTACACCTTC
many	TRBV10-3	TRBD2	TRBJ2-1	CAITASGSQNEQFF	TGTGCCATCACAGCTAGCGGGTCACAGAATGAGCAGTTCTTC
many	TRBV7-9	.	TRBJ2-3	CASSLFPGPFLGTDTQYF	TGTGCCAGCAGCTTATTCCCGGGACCCTTCCTGGGCACAGATACGCAGTATTTT
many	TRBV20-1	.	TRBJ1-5	CSARLWGQPQHF	TGCAGTGCCCGTCTTTGGGGTCAGCCCCAGCATTTT
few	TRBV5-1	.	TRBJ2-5	CASSFTGRVQETQYF	TGCGCCAGCAGCTTCACAGGGAGAGTCCAAGAGACCCAGTACTTC
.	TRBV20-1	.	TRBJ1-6	CSAIGIRGSPLHF	TGCAGTGCTATCGGGATAAGAGGTTCACCCCTCCACTTT
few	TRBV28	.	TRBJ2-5	CASSTRFPHF	TGTGCCAGCAGTACCCGCTTCCCCCACTTC
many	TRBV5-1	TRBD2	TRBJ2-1	CASSAQGGGYNEQFF	TGCGCCAGCAGCGCGCAGGGCGGGGGGTACAATGAGCAGTTCTTC
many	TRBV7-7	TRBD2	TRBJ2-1	CASSLSYGGRGISYNEQFF	TGTGCTAGCAGCTTGTCTTACGGCGGGAGAGGGATCTCCTACAATGAGCAGTTCTTC
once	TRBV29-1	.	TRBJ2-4	CSVLEGTSLQYF	TGCAGCGTTCTTGAGGGTACTAGCCTTCAGTACTTC
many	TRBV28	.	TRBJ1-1	CASRTGGVRTEAFF	TGTGCCAGCAGGACAGGTGGGGTTAGGACTGAAGCTTTCTTT
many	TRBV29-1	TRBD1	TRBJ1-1	CSVEGQFEAFF	TGCAGCGTTGAGGGACAGTTTGAAGCTTTCTTT
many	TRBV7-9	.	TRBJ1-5	CASSFGLQPQHF	TGTGCCAGCAGCTTTGGGTTACAGCCCCAGCATTTT
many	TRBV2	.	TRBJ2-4	CASSDRSGRAKNIQYF	TGTGCCAGCAGTGATCGGTCGGGCCGAGCCAAAAACATTCAGTACTTC
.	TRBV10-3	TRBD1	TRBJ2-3	CAISGGTGRDTQYF	TGTGCCATCAGTGGCGGGACAGGGAGAGATACGCAGTATTTT
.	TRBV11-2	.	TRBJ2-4	CASSPLVGDGPGF	TGTGCCAGCAGCCCCCTAGTGGGAGACGGCCCAGGCTTC
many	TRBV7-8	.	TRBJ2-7	CASSGLGAYEQYF	TGTGCCAGCTCCGGTCTGGGGGCCTACGAGCAGTACTTC
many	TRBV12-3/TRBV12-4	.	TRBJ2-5	CASSSIGQETQYF	TGTGCCAGCAGTTCCATAGGGCAAGAGACCCAGTACTTC
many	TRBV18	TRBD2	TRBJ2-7	CASSWGGGSYEQYF	TGTGCCAGCTCCTGGGGGGGAGGATCCTACGAGCAGTACTTC
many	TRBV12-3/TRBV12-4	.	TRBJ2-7	CASSLASWVYEQYF	TGTGCCAGCAGTTTAGCGTCATGGGTCTACGAGCAGTACTTC
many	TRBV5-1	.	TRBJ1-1	CASKGGVPDTEAFF	TGCGCCAGCAAAGGTGGGGTCCCCGACACTGAAGCTTTCTTT
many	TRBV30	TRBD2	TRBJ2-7	CAWSVPAGLADEQYF	TGTGCCTGGAGTGTACCGGCGGGACTAGCCGACGAGCAGTACTTC
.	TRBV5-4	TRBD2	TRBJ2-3	CAINPGTSGSTDTQYF	TGTGCCATAAATCCCGGGACTAGCGGGAGCACAGATACGCAGTATTTT
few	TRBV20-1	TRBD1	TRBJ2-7	CSAEQGADEQYF	TGCAGTGCTGAACAGGGGGCGGACGAGCAGTACTTC
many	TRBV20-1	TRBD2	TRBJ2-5	CSARDGLAGSQETQYF	TGCAGTGCTAGAGATGGCCTAGCGGGTTCCCAAGAGACCCAGTACTTC
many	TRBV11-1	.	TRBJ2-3	CASSLVTRDTQYF	TGTGCCAGCAGCTTAGTAACTAGAGATACGCAGTATTTT
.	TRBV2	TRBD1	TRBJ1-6	CASRGDSSYNSPLHF	TGTGCCAGCAGGGGGGACAGCTCCTATAATTCACCCCTCCACTTT
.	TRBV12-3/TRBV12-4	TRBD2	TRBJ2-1	CASNLSGSGRNEQFF	TGTGCCAGCAATCTTAGCGGGAGTGGGAGGAATGAGCAGTTCTTC
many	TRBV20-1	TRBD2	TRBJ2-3	CSARPGVAGQQDTQYF	TGCAGTGCTAGACCGGGGGTAGCGGGGCAGCAAGATACGCAGTATTTT
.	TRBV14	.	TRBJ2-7	CASSQERTGSYEQYF	TGTGCCAGCAGCCAAGAGAGAACAGGTTCCTACGAGCAGTACTTC
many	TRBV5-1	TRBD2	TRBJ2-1	CASSAPGTSHNEQFF	TGCGCCAGCAGCGCCCCCGGGACTAGCCACAATGAGCAGTTCTTC
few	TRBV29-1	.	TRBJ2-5	CSVGRYQETQYF	TGCAGCGTAGGCAGGTACCAAGAGACCCAGTACTTC
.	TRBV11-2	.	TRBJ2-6	CASSPHRAGANVLTF	TGTGCCAGCAGCCCTCACAGGGCAGGGGCCAACGTCCTGACTTTC